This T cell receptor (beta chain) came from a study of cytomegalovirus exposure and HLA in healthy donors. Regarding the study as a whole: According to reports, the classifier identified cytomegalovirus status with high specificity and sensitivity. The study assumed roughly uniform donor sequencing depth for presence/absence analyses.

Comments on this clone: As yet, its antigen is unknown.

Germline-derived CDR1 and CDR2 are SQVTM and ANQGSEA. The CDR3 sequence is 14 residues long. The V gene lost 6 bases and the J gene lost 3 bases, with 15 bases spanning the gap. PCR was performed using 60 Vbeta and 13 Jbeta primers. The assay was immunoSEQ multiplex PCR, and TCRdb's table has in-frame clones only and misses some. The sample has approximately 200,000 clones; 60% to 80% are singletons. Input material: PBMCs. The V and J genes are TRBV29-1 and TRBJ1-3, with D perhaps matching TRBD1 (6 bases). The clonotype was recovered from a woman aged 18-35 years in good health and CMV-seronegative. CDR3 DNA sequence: TGCAGCGTCCGAGCGGGGGGCGGTGGAAACACCATATATTTT. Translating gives CSVRAGGGGNTIYF.